The 20 T cell receptor beta chains given below trace back to one sample, sequenced in a study of blood T cell repertoires in COVID-19. Repertoires were generated with immunoSEQ multiplex PCR, while TCRdb's copy carries only in-frame clones and drops some. The sample contains 350,000 or so clones, 92% of which appear only once. The sequencing input was PBMCs or T cells enriched from blood (not recorded which). These receptors originate from a woman in her twenties or thirties who had recovered from COVID-19.

V and J are TRBV29-1 and TRBJ2-2; weak D call: TRBD1 (5 bases). Germline values: CDR1 SQVTM, CDR2 ANQGSEA. V shed 4 bases and J shed 4 bases, with 13 bases lying between them. The CDR3 is 14 amino acids. The CDR3 is CSVVRRVGTGELFF. Here the CDR3 DNA reads TGCAGCGTTGTGCGCAGGGTAGGCACCGGGGAGCTGTTTTTT.

This clone was detected once. The rearrangement uses TRBV28 and TRBJ2-7; D not certain. The CDR3 consists of 12 residues. Germline assignment: CDR1 MDHEN and CDR2 SYDVKM. Between the trimmed V and J ends, which lost 5 bases and 4 bases, there was a span of 9 bases. The CDR3 spells CASSPGRYEQYF. The CDR3 bases are TGTGCCAGCAGTCCCGGTCGTTACGAGCAGTACTTC.

The chain carries TRBV29-1 and TRBJ1-1; TRBD1 matches 8 bases. Trimming at V came to 6 bases and at J to 1 base, leaving 4 bases not matched to a gene. Germline-derived CDR1 and CDR2 are SQVTM and ANQGSEA. The CDR3 contains 13 residues. CDR3 protein: CSVPGTGNTEAFF. In DNA form, the CDR3 reads TGCAGCGTCCCCGGGACAGGGAACACTGAAGCTTTCTTT.

V gene TRBV2 combines with J gene TRBJ2-2; D perhaps matches TRBD2 (6 bases). The CDR3 runs to 13 residues. Germline values: CDR1 SNHLY, CDR2 FYNNEI. The V gene lost 7 bases and the J gene lost 9 bases, with 15 bases spanning the gap. The CDR3 coding sequence is TGTGCCAGCAACGTAATGGGGGGATGGGAGCTGTTTTTT. Translated: CASNVMGGWELFF.

V and J are TRBV18 and TRBJ2-1; 11 positions match TRBD2. The ends lost 10 bases at V and 4 bases at J; junction bases unmatched: 6. The CDR3 contains 14 residues. Germline V gives CDR1 KGHSH, CDR2 LQKENI. As DNA, the CDR3 is TGTGCCACCCATGGGACTAGCGGATACAATGAGCAGTTCTTC. It encodes CATHGTSGYNEQFF.

This chain joins TRBV21-1 and TRBJ1-6; the D call TRBD1 from the table was never checked on the DNA. TRBV21-1 constitutes a pseudogene. The length of the CDR3 is 19 residues. The CDR3 spells CASSKAGDPPSKGDSPLHF. CDR3 bases: TGTGCCAGCAGCAAAGCGGGGGACCCACCGTCCAAGGGGGATTCACCCCTCCACTTT.

The chain employs TRBV9 and TRBJ2-1, with 9 bases fitting TRBD2. V shed 3 bases, J shed 7 bases, and the junction held 11 bases outside the gene matches. The CDR3 spans 16 residues. Germline V gene data show CDR1 as SGDLS and CDR2 as YYNGEE. DNA of the CDR3: TGTGCCAGCAGCGCCCGAGGGGGCGGGAGGGTAAATGAGCAGTTCTTC. Its protein is CASSARGGGRVNEQFF.

This chain links TRBV7-3 with TRBJ2-3; the D gene is possibly TRBD2 (6 bases). Trimming removed 5 bases at V and 8 bases at J, with 17 bases between. This CDR3 has 14 amino acids. CDR1 is SGHTA and CDR2 is FQGTGA in the germline V gene. In DNA, the CDR3 is TGTGCCAGCAGCCTCCGGGGGAGCCCCGGTACGCAGTATTTT. Amino acids: CASSLRGSPGTQYF.

This clone occurred a few times. The gene calls are TRBV7-8 and TRBJ2-1; 11 bases are shared with TRBD2. CDR1 is SGHVS, CDR2 FQNEAQ, per germline. The CDR3 is 16 residues long. After removal of 5 bases from V and 3 bases from J, the junction contained 6 bases not matched to a gene. This CDR3 is CASSPASGGNYNEQFF. For the CDR3, the DNA is TGTGCCAGCAGCCCGGCTAGCGGGGGGAACTACAATGAGCAGTTCTTC. The entire variable domain, with the rest obtained from reference TRBV7-8 and TRBJ2-1, is as follows: GAGVSQSPRYKVAKRGQDVALRCDPISGHVSLFWYQQALGQGPEFLTYFQNEAQLDKSGLPSDRFFAERPEGSVSTLKIQRTQQEDSAVYLCASSPASGGNYNEQFFGPGTRLTVL.

With regard to this clone: Other DNA sequences in the sample encode the same CDR3. The chain uses TRBV5-1 and TRBJ2-7, with 8 nucleotides matching TRBD1. Germline V gene data show CDR1 as SGHRS and CDR2 as YFSETQ. Losses at the gene ends were 4 bases for V and 0 bases for J; bases not matched to a gene: 6. The CDR3 loop spans 15 amino acids. The CDR3 DNA reads TGCGCCAGCAGCCCCGGGACAGGAATCTCCTACGAGCAGTACTTC. Encoded protein: CASSPGTGISYEQYF.

DNA for the CDR3: TGTGCCAGCAGTTTATGGGGGACAGGGGGCGATCAGCCCCAGCATTTT. Protein: CASSLWGTGGDQPQHF. The chain has TRBV27 and TRBJ1-5; 12 bases match TRBD1. Germline CDR1 is MNHEY and CDR2 is SMNVEV (reference sequence). The CDR3 sequence is 16 residues long. Trimming took 1 base from V and 5 from J; bases not matched to a gene: 3.

This chain links TRBV9 with TRBJ1-4; no clear D. This CDR3 contains 13 residues. Trimming removed 2 bases from V and 2 bases from J, with 4 bases in between. CDR1 SGDLS and CDR2 YYNGEE come from the germline V gene. The CDR3 reads CASSVMTNEKLFF. The CDR3 DNA follows: TGTGCCAGCAGCGTTATGACTAATGAAAAACTGTTTTTT.

The chain is built from TRBV18 and TRBJ2-5, with D possibly TRBD2 on 5 matching bases. V was shortened by 3 bases and J by 4 bases, with 18 bases between the two germline ends. Looked up from germline, CDR1 is KGHSH and CDR2 is LQKENI. The CDR3 contains 16 residues. In DNA, the CDR3 is TGTGCCAGCTCACCCGTTGCGGGCCGGGTTGGAGAGACCCAGTACTTC. It specifies CASSPVAGRVGETQYF.

The chain recombines TRBV4-2 with TRBJ2-7, with D hard to call. This CDR3 comprises 15 residues. Trimming shortened V by 0 bases and J by 2 bases, and 11 bases separated the two germline ends. Germline lookup yields CDR1 LGHNA and CDR2 YNFKEQ. This CDR3 is CASSQDPARTYEQYF. The DNA for the CDR3 is TGTGCCAGCAGCCAAGATCCGGCTAGAACCTACGAGCAGTACTTC.

A remark on this clone: Other DNA sequences within the sample encode an identical CDR3. The chain joins TRBV5-1 to TRBJ2-5, with 8 nucleotides matching TRBD2. V lost 0 bases and J lost 2; bases outside the gene matches: 0. From germline, CDR1 is SGHRS and CDR2 YFSETQ. This CDR3 region has 14 residues. The CDR3 sequence is CASSLGGGQETQYF. CDR3 coding DNA: TGCGCCAGCAGCTTGGGCGGGGGGCAAGAGACCCAGTACTTC.

This chain joins TRBV19 and TRBJ1-4, with TRBD1 as a possible D gene (5 bases). Germline V lookup: CDR1 LNHDA, CDR2 SQIVND (reference sequence). V was clipped by 3 bases and J by 7 bases, with 12 bases between them. The CDR3 loop spans 14 amino acids. The CDR3 sequence is CASSINPRGEKLFF. The CDR3 DNA sequence: TGTGCCAGTAGTATCAACCCTAGGGGTGAAAAACTGTTTTTT.

This sequence joins TRBV3-1 (or the pseudogene TRBV3-2) and TRBJ2-7; possible D gene TRBD1, 6 bases. Trimming left V 1 base short and J 5 bases short, with 15 bases between. The CDR3 is 15 amino acids. Germline CDR1 LGHDT, CDR2 YNNKEL (reference sequence). The CDR3 DNA reads as TGTGCCAGCAGCCAAGCGGGATACCCAGGGGACGAGCAGTACTTC. Its protein is CASSQAGYPGDEQYF.

J is TRBJ2-3 and V is TRBV7-2, with 12 positions matching TRBD2. With V trimmed by 5 bases and J by 4 bases, 7 bases remained unmatched. This CDR3 is built from 16 residues. CDR1 SGHTA and CDR2 FQGNSA come from the germline V gene. CDR3 amino acids: CASSPPSGRAADTQYF. The DNA of the CDR3 is TGTGCCAGCAGCCCCCCTAGCGGGAGGGCCGCAGATACGCAGTATTTT.

The V and J genes are TRBV7-2 and TRBJ2-3; no definite D call. The V and J ends lost 3 bases and 2 bases respectively, with 6 bases between them. CDR1 and CDR2 (germline): SGHTA, FQGNSA. CDR3 length equals 13 residues. In nucleotides, the CDR3 is TGTGCCAGCAGCTTCCAGAACACAGATACGCAGTATTTT. This encodes CASSFQNTDTQYF. The whole variable domain, remainder taken from reference TRBV7-2 and TRBJ2-3, is GAGVSQSPSNKVTEKGKDVELRCDPISGHTALYWYRQSLGQGLEFLIYFQGNSAPDKSGLPSDRFSAERTGGSVSTLTIQRTQQEDSAVYLCASSFQNTDTQYFGPGTRLTVL.

The chain combines TRBV9 with TRBJ2-7; D is perhaps TRBD2 (5 bases). The germline V and J ends were trimmed by 3 bases and 0 bases, with 7 bases remaining between them. Per the germline V gene, CDR1 is SGDLS and CDR2 is YYNGEE. The length of the CDR3 is 13 residues. Written as DNA, the CDR3 is TGTGCCAGCAGCGCCGGGGTCTCCTACGAGCAGTACTTC. It codes for CASSAGVSYEQYF.